These 24 T cell receptor beta chains share one sample of origin, sequenced in a study of T cell repertoires in cytomegalovirus infection. TCRdb ran MiXCR on the reads and lists one entry per CDR3 protein. This table has around 440,000 distinct CDR3 sequences, approximately 11% appearing once. Specimen: PBMCs. These receptors originate from a human donor in good health (CMV status not recorded). Some clones in this sample may be carry-over from other donors' samples.

This chain connects TRBV28 to TRBJ1-5; D is uncertain. Germline V lookup: CDR1 MDHEN, CDR2 SYDVKM. Trimming shortened V by 5 bases and J by 3 bases, and 14 bases separated the two germline ends. CDR3 length: 15 residues. The CDR3 protein is CASSPFSGPNQPQHF. The CDR3, as DNA: TGTGCCAGCAGTCCATTCTCCGGGCCCAATCAGCCCCAGCATTTT.

This clonotype was recorded at least ten times. DNA of the CDR3: TGTGCCAGCAGCCCCGAAACTAGCGGGAGTCTTTATGAGCAGTTCTTC. Translated: CASSPETSGSLYEQFF. The rearrangement links TRBV3-1 to TRBJ2-1; 11 positions match TRBD2. Trimming took 4 bases from V and 8 from J; bases not matched to a gene: 10. Germline values: CDR1 LGHDT, CDR2 YNNKEL (reference sequence). The CDR3 extends over 16 amino acids.

This clonotype turned up a few times. The CDR3 reads CAIKDGGNTEAFF. The DNA of the CDR3 is TGTGCCATCAAGGACGGTGGGAACACTGAAGCTTTCTTT. The V gene is TRBV10-3, the J gene TRBJ1-1; D is unclear. The CDR3 runs 13 residues. V was pared by 7 bases and J by 1 base, with 10 bases between. Germline V gene lookup returns CDR1 ENHRY and CDR2 SYGVKD.

J is TRBJ1-4 and V is TRBV9; maybe TRBD1 (6 bases). Trimming removed 0 bases from V and 7 bases from J, with 13 bases in between. Germline CDR1 is SGDLS and CDR2 is YYNGEE. The CDR3 has 15 amino acids. The DNA of the CDR3 is TGTGCCAGCAGCGTAGCCGGGGGCCCATCTGAAAAACTGTTTTTT. Translating it yields CASSVAGGPSEKLFF.

This clonotype was seen ten or more times. This sequence joins TRBV12-3 or TRBV12-4 and TRBJ2-7; D possibly corresponds to TRBD2 (6 bases). This CDR3 is 14 amino acids long. V lost 0 bases to trimming and J lost 6 bases, with 12 bases between them. The CDR3 loop reads CASSLAGRRSEQYF. For the CDR3, the DNA is TGTGCCAGCAGTTTAGCCGGGAGAAGAAGCGAGCAGTACTTC.

In this sample, this clonotype turned up many times. The chain couples TRBV7-7 to TRBJ2-2; TRBD2 might be the D (7 bases). The V end was cut by 5 bases, the J end by 2 bases, with 18 bases between. The CDR3 is 17 amino acids. Germline CDR1 SSHAT, CDR2 FNYEAQ (reference sequence). This CDR3 reads CASSRRGGGPNTGELFF. As DNA, the CDR3 is TGTGCCAGCAGCCGCCGGGGCGGGGGCCCCAACACCGGGGAGCTGTTTTTT.

In its sample, this clonotype was seen a few times. J is TRBJ2-6 and V is TRBV7-9; D is unresolved. The CDR3 runs to 13 residues. V lost 8 bases and J 0 bases, leaving 5 bases between the germline ends. The germline gives CDR1 SEHNR, CDR2 FQNEAQ (reference sequence). The CDR3 is CASQLSGANVLTF. CDR3 in DNA: TGTGCCAGCCAACTCTCTGGGGCCAACGTCCTGACTTTC.

In this sample, this clonotype turned up a few times. The chain links TRBV15 to TRBJ1-5; 9 positions agree with TRBD1. The trim removed 0 bases at V and 7 bases at J, leaving 13 bases unmatched. The CDR3 is made up of 18 amino acids. In germline, CDR1 is LNHNV, CDR2 YYDKDF (reference sequence). CDR3 amino acids: CATSRDPSHTGGGQPQHF. In DNA form, the CDR3 reads TGTGCCACCAGCAGAGATCCAAGCCATACAGGGGGCGGACAGCCCCAGCATTTT.

This clonotype was recorded at least ten times. The DNA of the CDR3 is TGTGCCAGCAGTCCCCGGACCCTTAGGGATCAGCCCCAGCATTTT. This codes for CASSPRTLRDQPQHF. V gene TRBV27 combines with J gene TRBJ1-5; D is uncertain. V dropped 5 bases and J dropped 5 bases, with 16 bases sitting between them. The germline CDR1 and CDR2 sequences are MNHEY and SMNVEV (reference sequence). This CDR3 is 15 amino acids long.

The chain has TRBV15 and TRBJ2-1, with D possibly matching TRBD1 (6 bases). Trimming took off 3 bases at V and 0 bases at J, with 15 bases between the two ends. CDR1 is LNHNV and CDR2 is YYDKDF in the germline V gene (reference sequence). CDR3 length: 17 amino acids. The CDR3 protein is CATSSPKGVFSYNEQFF. The CDR3 coding sequence is TGTGCCACCAGCAGTCCCAAGGGGGTATTCTCCTACAATGAGCAGTTCTTC.

This clonotype was observed a few times. This chain joins TRBV6-4 and TRBJ2-3; 8 nucleotides align to TRBD2. CDR3 length: 15 residues. V shed 6 bases and J 0 bases; nucleotides not matched to a gene: 5. CDR1 is MRHNA, CDR2 SNTAGT, per germline. In DNA, the CDR3 is TGTGCCAGCAGGATGACTAGCGCGAGCACAGATACGCAGTATTTT. Translating gives CASRMTSASTDTQYF.

This clonotype was detected many times. V and J are TRBV12-3 or TRBV12-4 and TRBJ2-1; a possible D gene is TRBD2 (5 bases). Trimming removed 6 bases at V and 2 bases at J, with 8 bases between. This CDR3 spans 13 amino acids. CDR3 sequence: CASSPGAYNEQFF. DNA of the CDR3: TGTGCCAGCAGCCCCGGGGCCTACAATGAGCAGTTCTTC.

The sample holds a few counts of this clonotype. The genes are TRBV6-1 and TRBJ2-5; 9 bases agree with TRBD2. The CDR3 has 14 residues. Germline CDR1 MNHNS, CDR2 SASEGT. Trimming at V came to 4 bases and at J to 5 bases, leaving 5 bases not matched to a gene. Written as DNA, the CDR3 is TGTGCCAGCAGTGTTAGCGGGGGCGGTGAGACCCAGTACTTC. Amino acids: CASSVSGGGETQYF.

Many counts were recorded for this clonotype. The chain joins TRBV28 to TRBJ1-5; D is unresolved. V gave up 7 bases and J gave up 2 bases, with 15 bases separating them. Germline lookup yields CDR1 MDHEN and CDR2 SYDVKM. This CDR3 region has 15 residues. The CDR3 loop is CASKFSVGRNQPQHF. The CDR3 nucleotides read TGTGCCAGCAAATTCTCAGTAGGTCGCAATCAGCCCCAGCATTTT.

The rearrangement joins TRBV15 to TRBJ1-5, with D perhaps matching TRBD1 (6 bases). The CDR3 has 17 amino acids. V was trimmed by 1 base and J by 7 bases, leaving 20 bases between them. Germline V gene sequence: CDR1 LNHNV, CDR2 YYDKDF (reference sequence). The CDR3 reads CATSRGDIPKSGQPQHF. The DNA of the CDR3 is TGTGCCACCAGCAGAGGGGACATCCCTAAATCGGGGCAGCCCCAGCATTTT.

This clonotype was seen repeatedly, ten times or more. This chain joins TRBV7-9 and TRBJ2-7; D remains ambiguous. The V end was cut by 2 bases, the J end by 6 bases, with 8 bases between. Germline assignment: CDR1 SEHNR and CDR2 FQNEAQ (reference sequence). The CDR3 loop spans 12 amino acids. CDR3 sequence: CASSLRPPEQYF. CDR3 bases: TGTGCCAGCAGCTTACGACCCCCCGAGCAGTACTTC.

This clonotype turned up a few times. Here the CDR3 reads CASEEGLAGAEGNEQFF. DNA for the CDR3: TGTGCCAGCGAGGAGGGACTAGCGGGAGCCGAGGGCAATGAGCAGTTCTTC. The rearrangement joins TRBV2 to TRBJ2-1; 14 bases are a match to TRBD2. V was pared by 8 bases and J by 6 bases, with 12 bases of the junction left unmatched. CDR1 and CDR2 from the germline V gene are SNHLY and FYNNEI. This CDR3 region has 17 residues.

The J gene is TRBJ1-6, the V gene TRBV12-3 or TRBV12-4; D is unresolved. The CDR3 length is 13 residues. V was trimmed by 7 bases and J by 1 base, leaving 5 bases between them. The CDR3 region is CASTRSYNSPLHF. The DNA of the CDR3 is TGTGCCAGCACACGGTCCTATAATTCACCCCTCCACTTT.

This clonotype was picked up many times. The rearrangement joins TRBV11-2 to TRBJ2-1; 7 bases map to TRBD2. J was trimmed by 7 bases and V by 4 bases; bases with no gene match: 10. This CDR3 is 15 amino acids long. Germline V gene lookup returns CDR1 SGHAT and CDR2 FQNNGV. The chain's CDR3 is CASSSLSGILNEQFF. The CDR3 DNA reads TGTGCCAGCAGCTCCCTAAGCGGGATACTGAATGAGCAGTTCTTC.

This sequence joins TRBV13 and TRBJ2-6, with a weak D call TRBD1 (5 bases). The germline V gene has CDR1 PRHDT and CDR2 FYEKMQ (reference sequence). The length of the CDR3 is 18 residues. The germline V and J ends were trimmed by 5 bases and 0 bases, with 17 bases remaining between them. CDR3 bases: TGTGCCAGCAGCGCCCAGGGCAGACCAACCTCTGGGGCCAACGTCCTGACTTTC. Translated, it gives CASSAQGRPTSGANVLTF.

This chain joins TRBV20-1 and TRBJ1-2; maybe TRBD1 (5 bases). The germline V and J ends were trimmed by 1 base and 6 bases, with 12 bases remaining between them. The germline V gene encodes CDR1 DFQATT and CDR2 SNEGSKA (reference sequence). The CDR3 is 13 residues long. In nucleotides, the CDR3 is TGCAGTGCTAGAGGGGGCGGGGCGGATGGCTACACCTTC. Protein sequence: CSARGGGADGYTF.

This clonotype was seen ten or more times. The chain carries TRBV20-1 and TRBJ1-1; no clear D. The CDR3 covers 13 residues. The germline gives CDR1 DFQATT, CDR2 SNEGSKA (reference sequence). V was shortened by 1 base and J by 0 bases, with 6 bases between the two germline ends. This CDR3 is CSARGGLNTEAFF. The CDR3 bases are TGCAGTGCTAGAGGGGGTTTGAACACTGAAGCTTTCTTT.

The chain recombines TRBV6-2 or TRBV6-3 with TRBJ2-5, with D possibly TRBD1 on 6 matching bases. The CDR3 sequence is 11 residues long. Trimming took 10 bases from V and 6 from J, leaving 12 bases between them. Germline assignment: CDR1 MNHEY and CDR2 SVGEGT. The CDR3 DNA is TGTGCCATCGGCCAGGGGAAGACCCAGTACTTC. It yields the protein CAIGQGKTQYF.

There are many counts of this clonotype. The gene calls are TRBV7-3 and TRBJ2-1; 7 bases agree with TRBD1. The CDR3 runs 15 residues. V gave up 4 bases and J gave up 4 bases; unmatched junction bases: 7. Germline V CDR1 and CDR2: SGHTA, FQGTGA. For the CDR3, the DNA is TGTGCCAGCAGCTCGAGGGGGACAGATTACAATGAGCAGTTCTTC. Its translation is CASSSRGTDYNEQFF. Using reference TRBV7-3 and TRBJ2-1 for the parts outside the CDR3, the full variable domain is GAGVSQTPSNKVTEKGKYVELRCDPISGHTALYWYRQSLGQGPEFLIYFQGTGAADDSGLPNDRFFAVRPEGSVSTLKIQRTERGDSAVYLCASSSRGTDYNEQFFGPGTRLTVL.